The next 19 T cell receptor beta chains were all read from a single sample in a study of cytomegalovirus exposure and HLA in healthy donors. Vbeta (60) and Jbeta (13) primers were used in the PCR. This table comes from immunoSEQ multiplex PCR, and its TCRdb copy is limited to in-frame clones, with some not included. The sample records 95,000 to 110,000 clones, roughly 85% being singletons. The sample taken for sequencing was PBMCs. The receptors were gathered from a man in his sixties in good health and CMV-seropositive.

This clone was found many times. This rearrangement joins TRBV10-3 to TRBJ2-7, with D possibly TRBD1 on 6 matching bases. Germline lookup yields CDR1 ENHRY and CDR2 SYGVKD. The length of the CDR3 is 13 residues. The V end lost 10 bases, the J end lost 4 bases, and 17 bases lay between the germline ends. CDR3 sequence: CATAGTLIYEQYF. Written as DNA, the CDR3 is TGTGCCACGGCCGGGACACTGATTTACGAGCAGTACTTC.

The chain uses TRBV6-5 and TRBJ2-7; no firm D call. This CDR3 comprises 14 residues. Germline CDR1 and CDR2: MNHEY and SVGAGI. Trimming took 5 bases from V and 2 from J, leaving 13 bases between them. CDR3 in DNA: TGTGCCAGCAGTGAAATGGGCCAGGCCTACGAGCAGTACTTC. Translated: CASSEMGQAYEQYF.

The chain recombines TRBV5-4 with TRBJ2-3, with D maybe TRBD2 (6 bases). The V gene lost 9 bases and the J gene lost 1 base, with 12 bases spanning the gap. The CDR3 is 13 amino acids. CDR1 and CDR2 (germline): SGHNT, YYREEE (reference sequence). CDR3 in DNA: TGTGCCACCCTGTGGAGGGGCACAGATACGCAGTATTTT. This encodes CATLWRGTDTQYF.

J is TRBJ2-2 and V is TRBV19; tentative D call: TRBD2 (5 bases). Germline assignment: CDR1 LNHDA and CDR2 SQIVND (reference sequence). The CDR3 is 14 amino acids. Trimming took 0 bases from V and 4 from J, leaving 6 bases between them. CDR3 sequence reads: CASSIDRGTGELFF. CDR3 in DNA: TGTGCCAGTAGTATAGATCGGGGCACCGGGGAGCTGTTTTTT.

This clone was observed a handful of times. In nucleotides, the CDR3 is TGTGCCAGCAGTTCGACGGGTAGCCGCCCAGATACGCAGTATTTT. Its protein is CASSSTGSRPDTQYF. The genes are TRBV6-4 and TRBJ2-3; D remains unclear. The CDR3 length is 15 residues. V dropped 5 bases and J dropped 4 bases, with 16 bases sitting between them. CDR1 is MRHNA and CDR2 is SNTAGT in the germline V gene.

The chain links TRBV9 to TRBJ2-3; no reliable D call. Trimming removed 3 bases at V and 5 bases at J, with 7 bases between. CDR1 and CDR2 from the germline V gene are SGDLS and YYNGEE. There are 12 residues in the CDR3. The CDR3, as DNA: TGTGCCAGCAGCGGACTTCAAGATACGCAGTATTTT. This codes for CASSGLQDTQYF.

This chain joins TRBV5-1 and TRBJ2-1; maybe TRBD1 (6 bases). The length of the CDR3 is 16 residues. Trimming stripped 4 bases from V and 0 bases from J, with 14 bases between. Germline V gene sequence: CDR1 SGHRS, CDR2 YFSETQ. The CDR3 region is CASSAREGGSYNEQFF. In DNA form, the CDR3 reads TGCGCCAGCAGCGCCCGTGAAGGGGGCTCCTACAATGAGCAGTTCTTC.

This clone is a singleton in its sample. The chain is built from TRBV19 and TRBJ1-5, with 8 bases matching TRBD1. Trimming at V came to 5 bases and at J to 1 base, leaving 7 bases not matched to a gene. This CDR3 is built from 16 residues. From germline, CDR1 is LNHDA and CDR2 SQIVND (reference sequence). CDR3 region: CASSVRTGNSNQPQHF. The CDR3 DNA is TGTGCCAGTAGTGTTAGGACAGGGAACAGCAATCAGCCCCAGCATTTT. Combining the CDR3 with reference TRBV19 and TRBJ1-5 gives the whole variable domain DGGITQSPKYLFRKEGQNVTLSCEQNLNHDAMYWYRQDPGQGLRLIYYSQIVNDFQKGDIAEGYSVSREKKESFPLTVTSAQKNPTAFYLCASSVRTGNSNQPQHFGDGTRLSIL.

The gene calls are TRBV7-9 and TRBJ2-7, with 8 bases fitting TRBD1. The CDR3 sequence is 14 residues long. Germline V gives CDR1 SEHNR, CDR2 FQNEAQ (reference sequence). Trimming at V came to 1 base and at J to 3 bases, leaving 2 bases not matched to a gene. The CDR3 DNA follows: TGTGCCAGCAGCTTAGGGACAGGGATCTACGAGCAGTACTTC. Translation: CASSLGTGIYEQYF.

V and J are TRBV28 and TRBJ1-1, with 11 bases lining up with TRBD1. Germline CDR1 reads MDHEN; CDR2 reads SYDVKM. Germline trimming cut 2 bases from V and 5 bases from J; bases unmatched to any gene: 4. The CDR3 contains 15 residues. The CDR3 DNA sequence: TGTGCCAGCAGTTTAATCGGGACAGGGGGAACTGAAGCTTTCTTT. Protein product: CASSLIGTGGTEAFF.

The chain couples TRBV10-3 to TRBJ1-2, with 9 bases that match TRBD1. The V gene's germline CDR1 is ENHRY and CDR2 SYGVKD. The CDR3 has 14 amino acids. J gave up 6 bases and V 8 bases, and 10 bases lay outside the gene matches. The CDR3 nucleotides read TGTGCCATCTCAAGATCGACAGGGGGGGATGGCTACACCTTC. Protein product: CAISRSTGGDGYTF.

The chain has TRBV6-1 and TRBJ2-5; weak D call: TRBD2 (7 bases). Trimming shortened V by 5 bases and J by 2 bases, and 15 bases separated the two germline ends. The CDR3 is 15 residues long. The germline gives CDR1 MNHNS, CDR2 SASEGT. CDR3 sequence (DNA): TGTGCCAGCAGTTCCCCCCGGGGGGCTCAAGAGACCCAGTACTTC. It translates to CASSSPRGAQETQYF.

The chain employs TRBV19 and TRBJ1-2, with 7 bases identical to TRBD1. Unmatched junction bases numbered 18, after V lost 6 bases and J lost 8 bases. CDR3 length: 16 residues. Germline assignment: CDR1 LNHDA and CDR2 SQIVND (reference sequence). The CDR3 protein is CASSSIRDSKVGGYTF. The CDR3 nucleotides are TGTGCCAGTAGCTCCATCCGGGACAGCAAAGTCGGCGGCTACACCTTC.

The chain has TRBV5-1 and TRBJ2-5; D remains unclear. The V gene's germline CDR1 is SGHRS and CDR2 YFSETQ. The CDR3 is 14 amino acids. V lost 4 bases to trimming and J lost 0 bases, with 10 bases between them. CDR3 bases: TGCGCCAGCAGCCCCGACGGGTACCAAGAGACCCAGTACTTC. Translating it yields CASSPDGYQETQYF.

The chain carries TRBV9 and TRBJ2-2; 9 nucleotides align to TRBD2. This CDR3 spans 16 amino acids. Germline V lookup: CDR1 SGDLS, CDR2 YYNGEE. The V gene end was trimmed by 4 bases and the J gene end by 5 bases; junction bases not matched to a gene: 9. The CDR3 loop reads CASSTQAGGGTGELFF. DNA for the CDR3: TGTGCCAGCAGCACCCAAGCGGGGGGCGGGACCGGGGAGCTGTTTTTT.

As regards this clone: Additional DNA sequences in this sample encode the identical CDR3. V usage is TRBV19 and J usage is TRBJ2-7, with D unclear. The CDR3 is 12 amino acids. Trimming removed 3 bases at V and 2 bases at J, with 5 bases between. The V gene's germline CDR1 is LNHDA and CDR2 SQIVND (reference sequence). CDR3 amino acids: CASSIGAYEQYF. As DNA, the CDR3 is TGTGCCAGTAGTATTGGAGCCTACGAGCAGTACTTC.

The chain employs TRBV7-8 and TRBJ1-2; the match to TRBD1 covers 9 bases. V was pared by 4 bases and J by 8 bases, with 11 bases of the junction left unmatched. Looked up from germline, CDR1 is SGHVS and CDR2 is FQNEAQ. This CDR3 region has 15 residues. This CDR3 is CASSSIQGAAGGYTF. DNA for the CDR3: TGTGCCAGCAGCTCGATACAGGGGGCTGCTGGGGGCTACACCTTC.

J is TRBJ2-1 and V is TRBV5-1, with TRBD1 matching 11 bases. The trim removed 4 bases at V and 9 bases at J, leaving 12 bases unmatched. Looked up from germline, CDR1 is SGHRS and CDR2 is YFSETQ. The CDR3 runs 16 residues. The CDR3 bases are TGCGCCAGCAGCAAGGGGCCCGGACAGGGGGCCGGTGAGCAGTTCTTC. Encoded protein: CASSKGPGQGAGEQFF.

Points on this clone: This specimen includes other DNA sequences encoding the same CDR3. The chain couples TRBV7-2 to TRBJ1-1; maybe TRBD1 (6 bases). V shed 5 bases and J shed 2 bases, with 9 bases lying between them. The CDR3 covers 13 residues. CDR1 and CDR2 (germline): SGHTA, FQGNSA. For the CDR3, the DNA is TGTGCCAGCAGCAGACAGGAAAACACTGAAGCTTTCTTT. Its translation is CASSRQENTEAFF.